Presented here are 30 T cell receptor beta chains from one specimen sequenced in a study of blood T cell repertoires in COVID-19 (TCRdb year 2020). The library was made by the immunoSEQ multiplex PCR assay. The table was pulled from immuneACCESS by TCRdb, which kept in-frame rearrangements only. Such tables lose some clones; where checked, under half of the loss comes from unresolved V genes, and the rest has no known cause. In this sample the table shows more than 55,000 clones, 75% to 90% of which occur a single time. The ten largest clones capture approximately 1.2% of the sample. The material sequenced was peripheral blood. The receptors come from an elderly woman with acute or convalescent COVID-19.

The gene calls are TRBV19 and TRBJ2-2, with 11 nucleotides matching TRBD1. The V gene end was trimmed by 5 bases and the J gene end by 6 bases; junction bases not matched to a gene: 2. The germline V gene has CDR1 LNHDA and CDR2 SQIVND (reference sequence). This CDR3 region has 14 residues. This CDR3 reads CASSPGQGAGELFF. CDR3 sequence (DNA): TGTGCCAGTAGTCCGGGACAGGGGGCCGGGGAGCTGTTTTTT.

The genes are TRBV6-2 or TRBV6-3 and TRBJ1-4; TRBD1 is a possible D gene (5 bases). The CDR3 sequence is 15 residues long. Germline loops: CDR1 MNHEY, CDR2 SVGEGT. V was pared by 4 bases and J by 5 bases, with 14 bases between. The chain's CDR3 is CASSLLGRSNEKLFF. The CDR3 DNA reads TGTGCCAGCAGTTTGCTGGGGCGATCGAATGAAAAACTGTTTTTT.

The CDR3 sequence: CAISESGGAVNNSPLHF. CDR3 in DNA: TGTGCCATCAGTGAGTCCGGGGGGGCGGTTAATAATTCACCCCTCCACTTT. The chain employs TRBV10-3 and TRBJ1-6; tentative D call: TRBD1 (6 bases). V was trimmed by 0 bases and J by 5 bases, leaving 14 bases between them. The CDR3 length is 17 residues. Germline lookup yields CDR1 ENHRY and CDR2 SYGVKD.

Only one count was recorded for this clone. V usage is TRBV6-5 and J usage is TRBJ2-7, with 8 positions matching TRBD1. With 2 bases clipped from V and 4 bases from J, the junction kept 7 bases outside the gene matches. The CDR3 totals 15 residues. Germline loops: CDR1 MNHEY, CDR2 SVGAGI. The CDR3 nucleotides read TGTGCCAGCAGTTACGAAGGGACAGGCTTTTACGAGCAGTACTTC. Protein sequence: CASSYEGTGFYEQYF.

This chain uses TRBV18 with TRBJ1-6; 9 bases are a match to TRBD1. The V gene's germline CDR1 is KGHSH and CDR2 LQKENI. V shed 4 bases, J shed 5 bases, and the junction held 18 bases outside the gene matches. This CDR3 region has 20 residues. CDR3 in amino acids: CASSRTRTGAFQVDNSPLHF. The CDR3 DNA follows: TGTGCCAGCTCACGAACAAGGACAGGGGCCTTTCAGGTCGATAATTCACCCCTCCACTTT. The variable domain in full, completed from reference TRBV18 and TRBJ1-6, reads NAGVMQNPRHLVRRRGQEARLRCSPMKGHSHVYWYRQLPEEGLKFMVYLQKENIIDESGMPKERFSAEFPKEGPSILRIQQVVRGDSAAYFCASSRTRTGAFQVDNSPLHFGNGTRLTVT.

The CDR3 bases are TGTGCCAGCAGTTCCCGTACACCCGTCTATGGCTACACCTTC. It specifies CASSSRTPVYGYTF. The chain joins TRBV28 to TRBJ1-2; D gene ambiguous. The V end lost 4 bases, the J end lost 4 bases, and 13 bases lay between the germline ends. Germline V CDR1 and CDR2: MDHEN, SYDVKM. The CDR3 is made up of 14 amino acids.

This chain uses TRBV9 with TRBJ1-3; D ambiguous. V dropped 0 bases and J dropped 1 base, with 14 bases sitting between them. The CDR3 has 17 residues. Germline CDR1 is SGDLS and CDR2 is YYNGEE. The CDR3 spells CASSVDFQAFSGNTIYF. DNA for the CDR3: TGTGCCAGCAGCGTAGATTTTCAGGCCTTTTCTGGAAACACCATATATTTT.

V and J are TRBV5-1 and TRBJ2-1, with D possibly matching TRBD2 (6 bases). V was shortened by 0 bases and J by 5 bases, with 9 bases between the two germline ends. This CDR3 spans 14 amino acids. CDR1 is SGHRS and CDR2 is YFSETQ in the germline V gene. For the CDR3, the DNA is TGCGCCAGCAGCTTGGCTACTAGCCACAATGAGCAGTTCTTC. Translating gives CASSLATSHNEQFF.

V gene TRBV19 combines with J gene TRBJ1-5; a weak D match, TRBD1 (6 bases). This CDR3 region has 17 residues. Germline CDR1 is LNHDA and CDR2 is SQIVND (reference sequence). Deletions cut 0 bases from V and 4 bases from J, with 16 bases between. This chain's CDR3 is CASSIDPGQSINQPQHF. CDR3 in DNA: TGTGCCAGTAGTATAGATCCCGGACAGAGCATTAATCAGCCCCAGCATTTT.

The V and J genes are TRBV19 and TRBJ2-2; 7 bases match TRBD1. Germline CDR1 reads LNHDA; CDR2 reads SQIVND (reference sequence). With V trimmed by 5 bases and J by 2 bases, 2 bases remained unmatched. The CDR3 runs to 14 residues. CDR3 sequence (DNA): TGTGCCAGTAGTGGACAGGCAAACACCGGGGAGCTGTTTTTT. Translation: CASSGQANTGELFF.

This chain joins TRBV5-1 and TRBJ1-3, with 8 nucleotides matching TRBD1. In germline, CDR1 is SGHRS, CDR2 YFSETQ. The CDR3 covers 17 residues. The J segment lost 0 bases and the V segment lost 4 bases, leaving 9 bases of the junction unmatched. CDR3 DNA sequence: TGCGCCAGCAGCCTTACCACAGGGGGAAACTCTGGAAACACCATATATTTT. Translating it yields CASSLTTGGNSGNTIYF.

The CDR3 is CASSDRTTASNYGYTF. The CDR3 coding sequence is TGTGCCAGCAGTGACCGAACGACAGCCTCTAACTATGGCTACACCTTC. The chain combines TRBV6-1 with TRBJ1-2, with D maybe TRBD1 (5 bases). The germline V gene encodes CDR1 MNHNS and CDR2 SASEGT. V lost 3 bases and J 0 bases, leaving 14 bases between the germline ends. This CDR3 spans 16 amino acids.

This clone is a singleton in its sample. The CDR3 loop is CASSRQGADTEAFF. In nucleotides, the CDR3 is TGTGCCAGCTCTCGACAGGGGGCGGACACTGAAGCTTTCTTT. This chain uses TRBV18 with TRBJ1-1, with 10 bases matching TRBD1. Germline CDR1 and CDR2: KGHSH and LQKENI. CDR3 length: 14 residues. Trimming removed 6 bases from V and 3 bases from J; junction bases left unmatched: 4.

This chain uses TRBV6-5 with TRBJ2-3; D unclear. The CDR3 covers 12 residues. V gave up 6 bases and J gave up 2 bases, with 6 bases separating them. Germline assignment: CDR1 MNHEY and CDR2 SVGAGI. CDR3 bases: TGTGCCAGCAGGGCAAACACAGATACGCAGTATTTT. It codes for CASRANTDTQYF.

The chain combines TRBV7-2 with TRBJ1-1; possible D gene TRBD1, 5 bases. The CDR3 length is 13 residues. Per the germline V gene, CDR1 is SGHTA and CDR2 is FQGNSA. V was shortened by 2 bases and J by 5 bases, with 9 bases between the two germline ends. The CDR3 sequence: CASSLTQVTEAFF. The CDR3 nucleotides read TGTGCCAGCAGCTTAACACAGGTAACTGAAGCTTTCTTT.

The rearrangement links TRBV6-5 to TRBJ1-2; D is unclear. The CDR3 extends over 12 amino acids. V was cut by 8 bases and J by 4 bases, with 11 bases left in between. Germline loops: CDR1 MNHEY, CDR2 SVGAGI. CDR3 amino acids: CASGNPGYGYTF. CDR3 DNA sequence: TGTGCCAGCGGAAATCCGGGCTATGGCTACACCTTC.

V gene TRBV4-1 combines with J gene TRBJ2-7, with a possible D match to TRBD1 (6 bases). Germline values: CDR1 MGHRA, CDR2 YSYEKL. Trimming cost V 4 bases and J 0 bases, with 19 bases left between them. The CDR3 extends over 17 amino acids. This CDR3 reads CASSPTGSLPPSYEQYF. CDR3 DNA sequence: TGCGCCAGCAGCCCGACAGGTAGCTTGCCCCCCTCCTACGAGCAGTACTTC.

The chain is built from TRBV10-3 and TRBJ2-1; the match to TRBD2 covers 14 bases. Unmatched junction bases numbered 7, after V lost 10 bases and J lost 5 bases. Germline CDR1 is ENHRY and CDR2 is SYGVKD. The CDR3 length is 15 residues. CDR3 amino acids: CATYPGLAGDNEQFF. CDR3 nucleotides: TGTGCCACATATCCGGGACTAGCGGGGGACAATGAGCAGTTCTTC.

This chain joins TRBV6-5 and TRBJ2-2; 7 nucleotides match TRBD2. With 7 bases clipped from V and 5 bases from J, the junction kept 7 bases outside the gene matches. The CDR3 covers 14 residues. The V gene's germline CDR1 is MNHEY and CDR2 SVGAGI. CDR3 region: CASTRWGGTGELFF. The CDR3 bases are TGTGCCAGCACCCGCTGGGGAGGGACCGGGGAGCTGTTTTTT.

The CDR3 loop reads CASSSTASTDTQYF. For the CDR3, the DNA is TGTGCCAGCAGCTCCACAGCTAGCACAGATACGCAGTATTTT. The chain couples TRBV11-3 to TRBJ2-3; the D is unclear. Germline V gene lookup returns CDR1 SGHNT and CDR2 YENEEA. Trimming took off 4 bases at V and 0 bases at J, with 8 bases between the two ends. The CDR3 extends over 14 amino acids.

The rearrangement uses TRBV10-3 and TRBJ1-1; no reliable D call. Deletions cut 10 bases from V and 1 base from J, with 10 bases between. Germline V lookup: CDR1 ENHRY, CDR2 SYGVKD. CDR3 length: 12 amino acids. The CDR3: CATRLGNTEAFF. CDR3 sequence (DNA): TGTGCCACCCGCCTCGGGAACACTGAAGCTTTCTTT.

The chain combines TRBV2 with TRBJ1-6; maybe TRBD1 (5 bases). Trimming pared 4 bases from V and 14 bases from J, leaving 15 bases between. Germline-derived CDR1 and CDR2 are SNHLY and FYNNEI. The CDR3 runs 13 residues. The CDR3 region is CASSVEQGQTLHF. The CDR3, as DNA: TGTGCCAGCAGTGTCGAGCAGGGCCAAACCCTCCACTTT.

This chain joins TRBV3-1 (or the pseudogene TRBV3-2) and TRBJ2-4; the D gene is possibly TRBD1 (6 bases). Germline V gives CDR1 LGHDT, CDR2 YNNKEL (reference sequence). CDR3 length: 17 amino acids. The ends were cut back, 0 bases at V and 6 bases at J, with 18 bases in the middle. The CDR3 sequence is CASSQDLARQAPNIQYF. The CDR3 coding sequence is TGTGCCAGCAGCCAAGATTTGGCGAGACAGGCACCAAACATTCAGTACTTC.

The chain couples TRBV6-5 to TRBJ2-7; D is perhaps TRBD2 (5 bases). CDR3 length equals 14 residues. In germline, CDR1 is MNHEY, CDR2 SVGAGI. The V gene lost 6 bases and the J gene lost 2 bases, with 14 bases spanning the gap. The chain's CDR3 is CASRRAYLAYEQYF. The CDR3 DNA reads TGTGCCAGCAGGCGGGCCTACCTTGCCTACGAGCAGTACTTC.

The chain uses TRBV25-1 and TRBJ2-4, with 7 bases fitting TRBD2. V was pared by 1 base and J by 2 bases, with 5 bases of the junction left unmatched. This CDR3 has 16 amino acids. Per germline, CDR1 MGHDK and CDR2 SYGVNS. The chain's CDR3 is CASSELEAGSKNIQYF. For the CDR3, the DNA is TGTGCCAGCAGTGAATTGGAAGCGGGATCCAAAAACATTCAGTACTTC.

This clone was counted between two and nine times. The chain's CDR3 is CASSLGTVGEQYF. CDR3 nucleotides: TGTGCCAGCAGCCTAGGGACTGTCGGAGAGCAGTACTTC. The chain couples TRBV7-9 to TRBJ2-7; D perhaps matches TRBD2 (6 bases). The V gene lost 5 bases and the J gene lost 7 bases, with 15 bases spanning the gap. This CDR3 is 13 amino acids long. Germline V gives CDR1 SEHNR, CDR2 FQNEAQ (reference sequence).

Here the CDR3 DNA reads TGTGCCAGTAGTGGCGGAAGCCTTTCCGAGCAGTACTTC. Protein: CASSGGSLSEQYF. The chain employs TRBV19 and TRBJ2-7, with D hard to call. Trimming took off 5 bases at V and 6 bases at J, with 14 bases between the two ends. The CDR3 covers 13 residues. CDR1 is LNHDA and CDR2 is SQIVND in the germline V gene (reference sequence).

The CDR3 here is CASSLGRNSPLHF. For the CDR3, the DNA is TGTGCCAGCAGCTTAGGGCGGAATTCACCCCTCCACTTT. The chain employs TRBV11-2 and TRBJ1-6; D is undetermined. V gave up 1 base and J gave up 7 bases, with 5 bases separating them. The germline V gene has CDR1 SGHAT and CDR2 FQNNGV. The CDR3 has 13 residues.

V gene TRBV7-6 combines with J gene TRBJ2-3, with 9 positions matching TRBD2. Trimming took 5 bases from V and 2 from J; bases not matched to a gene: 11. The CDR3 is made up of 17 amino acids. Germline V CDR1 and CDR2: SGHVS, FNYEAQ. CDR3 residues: CASSLRAGGLSTDTQYF. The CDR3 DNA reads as TGTGCCAGCAGCCTCCGAGCGGGGGGACTTTCCACAGATACGCAGTATTTT.

The CDR3 nucleotides read TGCGCCAGCAGCTCAGGGGCAGTTAACTACGAGCAGTACTTC. The encoded protein is CASSSGAVNYEQYF. The V and J genes are TRBV5-1 and TRBJ2-7, with D possibly being TRBD1 (6 bases). This CDR3 has 14 amino acids. CDR1 SGHRS and CDR2 YFSETQ come from the germline V gene. Trimming removed 3 bases at V and 3 bases at J, with 13 bases between.